This entry lists 17 T cell receptor beta chains sequenced from one sample in a study of blood T cells in healthy people across ages. The second PCR ran about 6 to 12 cycles with a sample-barcoded 5' primer and J-beta primers. Using its own MiXCR run on the 5' RACE reads, TCRdb lists one record per CDR3 protein. The sample includes about 780,000 distinct CDR3 sequences, about 42% seen only once; the top ten take 18%. Sequenced: blood. These receptors all come from a man older than 75 in good health.

V and J are TRBV3-1 and TRBJ2-5; 10 bases align to TRBD2. The tail of the sequence fits TRBJ2-7 better, so the J call may be wrong. Germline CDR1 LGHDT, CDR2 YNNKEL (reference sequence). This CDR3 comprises 16 residues. The CDR3 loop reads CASSPGLAALITEQYF. The CDR3 DNA sequence: TGTGCCAGCAGCCCTGGACTAGCGGCCCTTATAACCGAGCAGTACTTC.

The V and J genes are TRBV7-9 and TRBJ1-2; D is uncertain. Per germline, CDR1 SEHNR and CDR2 FQNEAQ (reference sequence). The CDR3 has 15 residues. Trimming left V 5 bases short and J 5 bases short, with 18 bases between. As DNA, the CDR3 is TGTGCCAGCAGCCCGGTAACCAAAACGGCTTATGGCTACACCTTC. Amino acid sequence: CASSPVTKTAYGYTF.

This clonotype was found a few times. The rearrangement joins TRBV9 to TRBJ2-1; D gene unclear. The CDR3 is made up of 13 amino acids. The V end was cut by 3 bases, the J end by 2 bases, with 6 bases between. Germline CDR1 reads SGDLS; CDR2 reads YYNGEE. The DNA for the CDR3 is TGTGCCAGCAGCGCCGCCCCCTACAATGAGCAGTTCTTC. Protein sequence: CASSAAPYNEQFF.

This clonotype has just a few counts. This chain connects TRBV9 to TRBJ2-1; D might be TRBD2 (6 bases). V was clipped by 0 bases and J by 1 base, with 8 bases between them. Germline V gives CDR1 SGDLS, CDR2 YYNGEE. The CDR3 has 15 residues. CDR3 DNA sequence: TGTGCCAGCAGCGTAGGCGGGATATCCTACAATGAGCAGTTCTTC. It is translated as CASSVGGISYNEQFF.

The table lists this clonotype with a count of one. The rearrangement uses TRBV25-1 and TRBJ1-2, with TRBD1 matching 7 bases. This CDR3 spans 14 amino acids. Germline-derived CDR1 and CDR2 are MGHDK and SYGVNS. Germline trimming cut 5 bases from V and 4 bases from J; bases unmatched to any gene: 7. The DNA of the CDR3 is TGTGCCAGCAGTCCGACAGGGAGCAGCTATGGCTACACCTTC. Protein: CASSPTGSSYGYTF.

This rearrangement joins TRBV10-3 to TRBJ2-5, with D perhaps TRBD1 (5 bases). The J call may not be correct, given that the DNA end is closer to TRBJ2-7. This CDR3 has 12 residues. Per the germline V gene, CDR1 is ENHRY and CDR2 is SYGVKD. The CDR3 DNA follows: TGTGCCATCAGTCCGGACAAGTACGAGCAGTACTTC. Translating gives CAISPDKYEQYF.

A single count supports this clonotype. The chain links TRBV27 to TRBJ2-5, with 8 bases identical to TRBD1. V shed 6 bases, J shed 5 bases, and the junction held 5 bases outside the gene matches. Germline CDR1 MNHEY, CDR2 SMNVEV (reference sequence). This CDR3 is 13 amino acids long. The CDR3 protein is CASSHRGKETQYF. In DNA, the CDR3 is TGTGCCAGCAGCCACAGGGGGAAGGAGACCCAGTACTTC.

The chain joins TRBV4-3 to TRBJ2-7, with D possibly being TRBD2 (5 bases). This CDR3 spans 15 amino acids. The V gene's germline CDR1 is LGHNA and CDR2 YSLEER. V lost 0 bases and J 10 bases, leaving 19 bases between the germline ends. DNA of the CDR3: TGCGCCAGCAGCCAAGAAAACCTATCGACTAAACGACAGTACTTC. The encoded protein is CASSQENLSTKRQYF.

On this clonotype: A much larger clone sits a single nucleotide away, making a read error possible. The rearrangement links TRBV20-1 to TRBJ2-7; the D gene is possibly TRBD2 (6 bases). Per the germline V gene, CDR1 is DFQATT and CDR2 is SNEGSKA (reference sequence). Trimming left V 5 bases short and J 7 bases short, with 21 bases between. The CDR3 has 14 amino acids. This CDR3 reads CSAPSGLIYNEQYF. Here the CDR3 DNA reads TGCAGTGCTCCCAGCGGGCTTATCTACAATGAGCAGTACTTC.

About this clonotype: The junction does not match germline at one end; this may be a read error. The chain has TRBV29-1 and TRBJ2-7; 9 bases align to TRBD2. CDR1 and CDR2 from the germline V gene are SQVTM and ANQGSEA. This CDR3 contains 13 residues. CDR3 loop: CSVLAGTTYKQYF. The CDR3 DNA reads as TGCAGCGTTCTAGCGGGGACTACCTACAAGCAGTACTTC.

The chain joins TRBV20-1 to TRBJ2-1; D not resolved. From germline, CDR1 is DFQATT and CDR2 SNEGSKA (reference sequence). The CDR3 length is 11 residues. The V gene lost 3 bases and the J gene lost 5 bases, with 5 bases spanning the gap. The CDR3 nucleotides are TGCAGTGCTAGTAGTAACAATGAGCAGTTCTTC. Encoded protein: CSASSNNEQFF.

The V and J genes are TRBV29-1 and TRBJ2-3, with a tentative D call TRBD1 (6 bases). The CDR3 has 14 amino acids. Between the trimmed V and J ends, which lost 7 bases and 1 base, there was a span of 15 bases. The germline CDR1 and CDR2 sequences are SQVTM and ANQGSEA. The CDR3 loop reads CSALTGAGTDTQYF. The CDR3 region has the DNA TGCAGCGCACTGACAGGCGCAGGCACAGATACGCAGTATTTT.

This clonotype was seen a few times. V usage is TRBV29-1 and J usage is TRBJ2-5; the match to TRBD2 covers 16 bases. The CDR3 is 19 amino acids. The J segment lost 4 bases and the V segment lost 6 bases, leaving 17 bases of the junction unmatched. From germline, CDR1 is SQVTM and CDR2 ANQGSEA. The CDR3 sequence is CSVPELGLAGGAPGETQYF. The CDR3 DNA sequence: TGCAGCGTCCCCGAATTGGGACTAGCGGGAGGGGCCCCAGGAGAGACCCAGTACTTC.

The chain links TRBV20-1 to TRBJ2-5; 10 bases align to TRBD2. Unmatched junction bases numbered 8, after V lost 3 bases and J lost 7 bases. Germline CDR1 is DFQATT and CDR2 is SNEGSKA (reference sequence). The CDR3 runs 14 residues. This chain's CDR3 is CSASEQLAGSTQYF. CDR3 nucleotide sequence: TGCAGTGCTAGTGAACAACTAGCGGGGTCGACCCAGTACTTC.

This clonotype came up a few times. The chain links TRBV4-3 to TRBJ2-6; tentatively, D is TRBD1 (6 bases). Trimming shortened V by 4 bases and J by 2 bases, and 15 bases separated the two germline ends. Germline V gene lookup returns CDR1 LGHNA and CDR2 YSLEER. The CDR3 is 17 amino acids. CDR3 sequence (DNA): TGCGCCAGCAGCCCCGAAACACAGGGTGCTGGGGCCAACGTCCTGACTTTC. Protein product: CASSPETQGAGANVLTF.

The chain combines TRBV29-1 with TRBJ2-3; TRBD1 agrees at 10 bases. V was clipped by 4 bases and J by 4 bases; unmatched bases: 8. This CDR3 is 15 amino acids long. Germline V gene lookup returns CDR1 SQVTM and CDR2 ANQGSEA. The CDR3 sequence: CSVARQGASADTQYF. DNA for the CDR3: TGCAGCGTTGCCCGACAGGGGGCGAGCGCAGATACGCAGTATTTT.

This clonotype was counted many times. The V and J genes are TRBV7-2 and TRBJ2-7; D remains unclear. Germline assignment: CDR1 SGHTA and CDR2 FQGNSA. V was trimmed by 1 base and J by 5 bases, leaving 9 bases between them. The CDR3 sequence is 13 residues long. CDR3 protein: CASSLEPTNEQYF. The CDR3 region has the DNA TGTGCCAGCAGCTTAGAACCCACAAACGAGCAGTACTTC. Full variable domain (rest looked up from reference TRBV7-2 and TRBJ2-7): GAGVSQSPSNKVTEKGKDVELRCDPISGHTALYWYRQSLGQGLEFLIYFQGNSAPDKSGLPSDRFSAERTGGSVSTLTIQRTQQEDSAVYLCASSLEPTNEQYFGPGTRLTVT.